This is a list of T cell receptor beta chains from one sample in a study of blood T cells in healthy people across ages. TCRdb independently ran MiXCR on the 5' RACE reads; one entry per CDR3 protein. The sample carries roughly 2 million distinct CDR3 sequences, 49% recorded once. Sequenced material: blood. The receptors were sampled from a woman aged 40 to 55 in good health. Both conserved end residues are part of each CDR3. The D gene is left open where the match is weak. Clone sizes are given selectively: once, few, many, or a class where the clone is expanded.

d_call: TRBD2; v_call: TRBV9; j_call: TRBJ2-1; clone_size: NA; cdr3_aa: CASSVDPAGGLYNEQFF; cdr3_nt: TGTGCCAGCAGCGTAGATCCAGCGGGGGGGCTGTACAATGAGCAGTTCTTC
d_call: NA; v_call: TRBV7-9; j_call: TRBJ2-1; clone_size: NA; cdr3_aa: CASSLGKLVGSSYNEQFF; cdr3_nt: TGTGCCAGCAGCTTAGGGAAGCTCGTGGGTAGCTCCTACAATGAGCAGTTCTTC
d_call: NA; v_call: TRBV14; j_call: TRBJ1-1; clone_size: NA; cdr3_aa: CASSQDFWRLNTEAFF; cdr3_nt: TGTGCCAGCAGCCAAGATTTTTGGCGTCTGAACACTGAAGCTTTCTTT
d_call: NA; v_call: TRBV20-1; j_call: TRBJ2-1; clone_size: NA; cdr3_aa: CSARAPGGLNYNEQFF; cdr3_nt: TGCAGTGCCAGAGCACCTGGCGGGCTCAACTACAATGAGCAGTTCTTC
d_call: TRBD1; v_call: TRBV7-9; j_call: TRBJ2-7; clone_size: NA; cdr3_aa: CASSPRQGKDEQYF; cdr3_nt: TGTGCCAGCAGCCCACGACAGGGTAAGGACGAGCAGTACTTC
d_call: NA; v_call: TRBV5-5; j_call: TRBJ2-1; clone_size: NA; cdr3_aa: CASSLVQVRNEQFF; cdr3_nt: TGTGCCAGCAGCTTGGTACAGGTCAGGAATGAGCAGTTCTTC
d_call: TRBD1; v_call: TRBV6-1; j_call: TRBJ1-2; clone_size: NA; cdr3_aa: CASSPGTGARRAWGYTF; cdr3_nt: TGTGCCAGCAGCCCCGGGACAGGGGCCAGACGGGCGTGGGGCTACACCTTC
d_call: NA; v_call: TRBV11-3; j_call: TRBJ2-3; clone_size: NA; cdr3_aa: CASSKGTYPTDTQYF; cdr3_nt: TGTGCCAGCAGCAAAGGCACTTACCCCACAGATACGCAGTATTTT
d_call: TRBD1; v_call: TRBV20-1; j_call: TRBJ1-2; clone_size: few; cdr3_aa: CSALPGQGFGYTF; cdr3_nt: TGCAGTGCCCTCCCGGGACAGGGGTTTGGCTACACCTTC
d_call: NA; v_call: TRBV2; j_call: TRBJ1-4; clone_size: NA; cdr3_aa: CASNGFTNEKLFF; cdr3_nt: TGTGCCAGCAACGGTTTTACTAATGAAAAACTGTTTTTT
d_call: NA; v_call: TRBV11-1; j_call: TRBJ1-1; clone_size: NA; cdr3_aa: CASSLRDLTEAFF; cdr3_nt: TGTGCCAGCAGCTTAAGGGACCTCACTGAAGCTTTCTTT
d_call: TRBD2; v_call: TRBV28; j_call: TRBJ2-1; clone_size: few; cdr3_aa: CASSPTRYGGANEQFF; cdr3_nt: TGTGCCAGCAGTCCGACCCGGTACGGGGGGGCCAATGAGCAGTTCTTC
d_call: TRBD1; v_call: TRBV20-1; j_call: TRBJ1-6; clone_size: once; cdr3_aa: CSASKTGVNSPLHF; cdr3_nt: TGCAGTGCTAGTAAGACAGGGGTGAATTCACCCCTCCACTTT
d_call: NA; v_call: TRBV5-5; j_call: TRBJ1-2; clone_size: NA; cdr3_aa: CASSKRTVLDGYTF; cdr3_nt: TGTGCCAGCAGCAAACGGACGGTATTGGATGGCTACACCTTC
d_call: NA; v_call: TRBV20-1; j_call: TRBJ1-6; clone_size: once; cdr3_aa: CSATVPPLHF; cdr3_nt: TGCAGTGCCACCGTTCCACCCCTCCACTTT
d_call: NA; v_call: TRBV13; j_call: TRBJ2-7; clone_size: NA; cdr3_aa: CASSSTNKLYEQYF; cdr3_nt: TGTGCCAGCAGCTCGACAAATAAACTCTACGAGCAGTACTTC
d_call: TRBD1; v_call: TRBV15; j_call: TRBJ2-7; clone_size: NA; cdr3_aa: CATGGTGTYEQYF; cdr3_nt: TGTGCCACCGGCGGGACAGGGACCTACGAGCAGTACTTC
d_call: TRBD1; v_call: TRBV7-9; j_call: TRBJ1-4; clone_size: NA; cdr3_aa: CASSPATGSNEKLFF; cdr3_nt: TGTGCCAGCAGCCCAGCGACAGGGTCGAATGAAAAACTGTTTTTT
d_call: NA; v_call: TRBV10-2; j_call: TRBJ2-3; clone_size: NA; cdr3_aa: CASSELTHTQYF; cdr3_nt: TGCGCCAGCAGTGAGCTGACCCATACGCAGTATTTT
d_call: TRBD2; v_call: TRBV7-9; j_call: TRBJ2-2; clone_size: NA; cdr3_aa: CASSSRTSGGHGGELFF; cdr3_nt: TGTGCCAGCAGCTCTCGGACTAGCGGGGGTCATGGCGGGGAGCTGTTTTTT
d_call: NA; v_call: TRBV20-1; j_call: TRBJ2-3; clone_size: NA; cdr3_aa: CSASLASPGLTQYF; cdr3_nt: TGCAGTGCTAGCCTAGCGAGTCCAGGTTTGACGCAGTATTTT
d_call: NA; v_call: TRBV7-2; j_call: TRBJ2-5; clone_size: few; cdr3_aa: CASSLASRGRETQYF; cdr3_nt: TGTGCCAGCAGCTTAGCGTCTCGGGGACGGGAGACCCAGTACTTC
d_call: NA; v_call: TRBV6-5; j_call: TRBJ2-1; clone_size: NA; cdr3_aa: CASRGHVGTYEQFF; cdr3_nt: TGTGCCAGCAGAGGACATGTGGGTACCTACGAGCAGTTCTTC
d_call: NA; v_call: TRBV7-2; j_call: TRBJ2-5; clone_size: NA; cdr3_aa: CASSLGGRVQETQYF; cdr3_nt: TGTGCCAGCAGCTTAGGAGGGCGAGTACAAGAGACCCAGTACTTC
d_call: TRBD1; v_call: TRBV7-9; j_call: TRBJ1-2; clone_size: NA; cdr3_aa: CASRFGTGDGCTF; cdr3_nt: TGTGCCAGCAGATTCGGGACAGGGGACGGCTGCACCTTC
d_call: NA; v_call: TRBV21-1; j_call: TRBJ1-2; clone_size: few; cdr3_aa: CASSKKTGKDGYTF; cdr3_nt: TGTGCCAGCAGCAAAAAGACAGGGAAGGATGGCTACACCTTC
d_call: NA; v_call: TRBV2; j_call: TRBJ2-7; clone_size: NA; cdr3_aa: CASTPSYEQYF; cdr3_nt: TGTGCCAGCACCCCATCCTACGAGCAGTACTTC
d_call: NA; v_call: TRBV29-1; j_call: TRBJ2-5; clone_size: few; cdr3_aa: CSGKRTPQETQYF; cdr3_nt: TGCAGCGGAAAGAGGACTCCTCAAGAGACCCAGTACTTC
d_call: TRBD1; v_call: TRBV28; j_call: TRBJ2-1; clone_size: NA; cdr3_aa: CASRTDRGFYNEQFF; cdr3_nt: TGTGCCAGCCGTACCGACAGGGGGTTCTACAATGAGCAGTTCTTC